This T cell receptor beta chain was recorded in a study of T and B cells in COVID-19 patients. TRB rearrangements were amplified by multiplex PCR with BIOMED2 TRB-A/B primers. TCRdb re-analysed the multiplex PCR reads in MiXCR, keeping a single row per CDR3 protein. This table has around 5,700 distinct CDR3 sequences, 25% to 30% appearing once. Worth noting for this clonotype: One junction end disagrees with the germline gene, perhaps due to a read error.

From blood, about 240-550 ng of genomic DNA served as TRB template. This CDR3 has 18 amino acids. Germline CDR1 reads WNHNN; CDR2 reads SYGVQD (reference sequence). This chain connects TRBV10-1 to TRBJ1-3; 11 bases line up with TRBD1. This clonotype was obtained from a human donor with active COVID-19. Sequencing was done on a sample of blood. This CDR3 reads CASSDGTGGNRLGNTKYF. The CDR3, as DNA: TGCGCCAGCAGTGACGGGACAGGGGGAAATCGACTTGGAAACACCAAATATTTT.